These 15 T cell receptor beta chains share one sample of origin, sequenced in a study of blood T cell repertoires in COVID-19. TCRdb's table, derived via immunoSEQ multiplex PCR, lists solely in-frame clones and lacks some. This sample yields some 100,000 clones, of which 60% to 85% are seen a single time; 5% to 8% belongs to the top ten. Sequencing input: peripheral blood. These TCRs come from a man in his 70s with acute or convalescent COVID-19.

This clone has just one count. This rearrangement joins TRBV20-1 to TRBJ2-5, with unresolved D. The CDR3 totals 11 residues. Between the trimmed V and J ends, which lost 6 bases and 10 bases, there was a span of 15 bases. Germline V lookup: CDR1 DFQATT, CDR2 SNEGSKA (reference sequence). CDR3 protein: CSAPYTKHQYF. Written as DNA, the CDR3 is TGCAGTGCCCCGTATACAAAACACCAGTACTTC.

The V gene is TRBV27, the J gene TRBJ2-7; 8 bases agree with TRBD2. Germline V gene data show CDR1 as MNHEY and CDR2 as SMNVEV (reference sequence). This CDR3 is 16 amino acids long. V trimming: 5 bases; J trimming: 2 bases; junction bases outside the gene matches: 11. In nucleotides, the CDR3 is TGTGCCAGCAGTACCAACCGACTAGCGACAACCTACGAGCAGTACTTC. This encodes CASSTNRLATTYEQYF.

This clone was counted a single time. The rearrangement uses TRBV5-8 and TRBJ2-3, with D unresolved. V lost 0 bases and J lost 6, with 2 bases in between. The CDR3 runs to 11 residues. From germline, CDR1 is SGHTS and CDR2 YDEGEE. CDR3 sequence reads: CASSLADTQYF. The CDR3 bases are TGTGCCAGCAGCTTGGCGGATACGCAGTATTTT.

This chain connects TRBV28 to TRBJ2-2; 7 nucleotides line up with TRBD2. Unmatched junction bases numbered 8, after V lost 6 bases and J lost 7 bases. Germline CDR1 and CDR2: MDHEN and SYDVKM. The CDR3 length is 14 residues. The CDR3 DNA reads TGTGCCAGCAGACTTAGCGGGTCAATCGGGGAGCTGTTTTTT. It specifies CASRLSGSIGELFF.

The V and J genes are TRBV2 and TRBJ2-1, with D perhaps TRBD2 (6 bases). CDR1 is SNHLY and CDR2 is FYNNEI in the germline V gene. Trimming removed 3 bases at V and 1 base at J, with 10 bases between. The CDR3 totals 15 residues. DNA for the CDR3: TGTGCCAGCAGTGACGGGAGTCCGTCCTACAATGAGCAGTTCTTC. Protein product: CASSDGSPSYNEQFF.

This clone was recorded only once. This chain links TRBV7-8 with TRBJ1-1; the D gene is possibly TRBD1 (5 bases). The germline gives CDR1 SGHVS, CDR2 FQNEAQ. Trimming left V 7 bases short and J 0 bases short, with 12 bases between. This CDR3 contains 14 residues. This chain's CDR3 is CASTAGGVNTEAFF. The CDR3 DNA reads TGTGCCAGCACCGCTGGGGGGGTGAACACTGAAGCTTTCTTT. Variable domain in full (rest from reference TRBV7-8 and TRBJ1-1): GAGVSQSPRYKVAKRGQDVALRCDPISGHVSLFWYQQALGQGPEFLTYFQNEAQLDKSGLPSDRFFAERPEGSVSTLKIQRTQQEDSAVYLCASTAGGVNTEAFFGQGTRLTVV.

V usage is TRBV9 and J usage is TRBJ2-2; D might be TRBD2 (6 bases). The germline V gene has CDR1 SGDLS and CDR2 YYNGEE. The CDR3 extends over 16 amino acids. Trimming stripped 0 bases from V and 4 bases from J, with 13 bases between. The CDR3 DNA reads TGTGCCAGCAGCGTAGGTCCCGGGGGTGGCACCGGGGAGCTGTTTTTT. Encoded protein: CASSVGPGGGTGELFF.

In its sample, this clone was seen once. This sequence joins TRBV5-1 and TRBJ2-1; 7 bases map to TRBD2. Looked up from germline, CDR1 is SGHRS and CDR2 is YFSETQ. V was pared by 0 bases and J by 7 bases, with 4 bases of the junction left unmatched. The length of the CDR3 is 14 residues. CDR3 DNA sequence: TGCGCCAGCAGCTTGGCCGGGCGGGGGAATGAGCAGTTCTTC. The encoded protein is CASSLAGRGNEQFF.

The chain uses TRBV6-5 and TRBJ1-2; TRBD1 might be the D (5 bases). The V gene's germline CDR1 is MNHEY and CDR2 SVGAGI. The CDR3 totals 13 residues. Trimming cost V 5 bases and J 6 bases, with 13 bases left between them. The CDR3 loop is CASSPGSNHGYTF. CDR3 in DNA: TGTGCCAGCAGTCCAGGGTCCAACCATGGCTACACCTTC.

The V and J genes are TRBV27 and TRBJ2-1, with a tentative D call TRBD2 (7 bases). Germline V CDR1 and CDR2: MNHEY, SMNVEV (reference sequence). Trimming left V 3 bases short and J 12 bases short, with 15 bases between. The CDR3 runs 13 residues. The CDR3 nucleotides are TGTGCCAGCAGTTTTGGGGAGGGGGTTGTGCAGTTCTTC. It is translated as CASSFGEGVVQFF.

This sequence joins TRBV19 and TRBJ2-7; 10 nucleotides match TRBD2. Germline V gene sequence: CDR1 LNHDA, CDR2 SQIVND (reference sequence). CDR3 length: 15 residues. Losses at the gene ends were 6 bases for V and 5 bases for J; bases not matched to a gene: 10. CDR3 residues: CASRSSGSTFDEQYF. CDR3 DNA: TGTGCCAGTAGGTCTAGCGGGAGTACTTTTGACGAGCAGTACTTC. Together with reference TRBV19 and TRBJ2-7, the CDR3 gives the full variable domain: DGGITQSPKYLFRKEGQNVTLSCEQNLNHDAMYWYRQDPGQGLRLIYYSQIVNDFQKGDIAEGYSVSREKKESFPLTVTSAQKNPTAFYLCASRSSGSTFDEQYFGPGTRLTVT.

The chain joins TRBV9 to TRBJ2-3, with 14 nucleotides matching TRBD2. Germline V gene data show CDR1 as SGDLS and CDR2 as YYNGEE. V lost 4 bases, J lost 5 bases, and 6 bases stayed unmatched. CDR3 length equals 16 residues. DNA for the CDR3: TGTGCCAGCAGCATGGGACTAGCGGGAGTAGGAGATACGCAGTATTTT. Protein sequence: CASSMGLAGVGDTQYF.

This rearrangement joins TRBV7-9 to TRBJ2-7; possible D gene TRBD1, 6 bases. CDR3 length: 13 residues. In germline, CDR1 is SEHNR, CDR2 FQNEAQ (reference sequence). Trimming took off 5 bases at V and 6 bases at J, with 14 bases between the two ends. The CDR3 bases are TGTGCCAGCAGCCTACAGACAGGCTCCGAGCAGTACTTC. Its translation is CASSLQTGSEQYF.

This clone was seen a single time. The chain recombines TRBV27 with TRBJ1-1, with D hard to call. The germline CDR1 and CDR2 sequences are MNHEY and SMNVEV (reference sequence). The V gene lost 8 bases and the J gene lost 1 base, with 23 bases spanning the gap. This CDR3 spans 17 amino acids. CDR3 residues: CASRSTRGTSGNTEAFF. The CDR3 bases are TGTGCCAGCCGTTCAACCCGGGGAACCTCGGGGAACACTGAAGCTTTCTTT.

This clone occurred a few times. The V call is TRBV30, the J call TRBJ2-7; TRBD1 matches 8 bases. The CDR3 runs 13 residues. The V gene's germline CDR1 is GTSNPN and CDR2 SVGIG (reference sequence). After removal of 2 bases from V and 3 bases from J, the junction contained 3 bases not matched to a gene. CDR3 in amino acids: CAWSRQGFYEQYF. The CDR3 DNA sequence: TGTGCCTGGAGTCGACAGGGGTTCTACGAGCAGTACTTC.